The T cell receptor beta chain described here comes from a study of blood T cell repertoires in COVID-19. Study overall: Sites across the United States, Italy and Spain contributed samples from acute and convalescent COVID-19. The analysed material was cDNA or gDNA that came from T cells, B-cell-depleted T cells, or PBMCs.

Per the authors' pipeline: Amplification with reference gene primers provided the estimates of nucleated cell counts. Clones were sequenced by immunoSEQ multiplex PCR, and TCRdb holds only the in-frame ones, with some missing. Clonal size and the V and J genes are those of that table, whereas D and trimming came from the DNA. Here the sample spans around 100,000 clones, 75% to 90% being singletons. The V gene lost 3 bases and the J gene lost 2 bases, with 14 bases spanning the gap. CDR1 SGHVS and CDR2 FQNEAQ come from the germline V gene. The CDR3 loop spans 16 amino acids. The V gene is TRBV7-8, the J gene TRBJ1-5, with D perhaps matching TRBD1 (6 bases). This clonotype was obtained from a woman older than 75 with acute or convalescent COVID-19. Sequenced material: peripheral blood. CDR3 nucleotides: TGTGCCAGCAGCTTCGGAAACAGGGTAGGCAATCAGCCCCAGCATTTT. Protein: CASSFGNRVGNQPQHF.